Listed below are T cell receptor beta chains from one sample, sequenced in a study of cytomegalovirus exposure and HLA in healthy donors. The protocol was immunoSEQ multiplex PCR, while the TCRdb copy is restricted to in-frame clones and leaves out a portion. The sample holds 95,000 to 150,000 clones, around 74% seen once. Sequencing was done on a sample of PBMCs. Receptors were obtained from a woman in her 50s in good health and CMV-seropositive. CDR3s include the opening cysteine and the closing phenylalanine or tryptophan. D genes are given only for firm matches. Expanded clones are given a class, and other clones once, few, many or no size at all.

d_call j_call clone_size v_call cdr3_nt cdr3_aa
. TRBJ2-1 few TRBV5-4 TGTGCCAGCACCCGGTGGGGGCTACACAATGAGCAGTTCTTC CASTRWGLHNEQFF
TRBD2 TRBJ2-7 . TRBV9 TGTGCCAGCAGCACCCAGCGGGGGGGCTTCTCCTACGAGCAGTACTTC CASSTQRGGFSYEQYF
TRBD2 TRBJ2-1 . TRBV18 TGTGCCACCCGGACTAGCGGGGCGAATGAGCAGTTCTTC CATRTSGANEQFF
TRBD1 TRBJ1-5 . TRBV7-2 TGTGCCAGCAGTTCGGGGACAGATTTAGGGGCCCAGCATTTT CASSSGTDLGAQHF
. TRBJ2-2 . TRBV5-1 TGCGCCAGCAGCTTAACTGGTTCGAACACCGGGGAGCTGTTTTTT CASSLTGSNTGELFF
. TRBJ1-4 many TRBV19 TGTGCCAGTAGTACCCCTGTGGAGGGGTTTGGCGTGGCGCTAGAGGAAAAACTGTTTTTT CASSTPVEGFGVALEEKLFF
. TRBJ2-7 . TRBV28 TGTGCCAGCAGCCGCGGAGGGGTCACCGAGCAGTGCTTC CASSRGGVTEQCF
TRBD1 TRBJ2-7 . TRBV6-6 TGTGCCACGAAACAGGGGCTCCCCTACGAGCAGTACTTC CATKQGLPYEQYF
. TRBJ2-2 . TRBV6-6 TGTGCCAGCAGTTATTCCGGGACCGGGGAGCTGTTTTTT CASSYSGTGELFF
. TRBJ2-1 . TRBV28 TGTGCCAGCAGTTTATCGGGGTCCCGAGAGTTCTTC CASSLSGSREFF
TRBD1 TRBJ2-5 . TRBV5-1 TGCGCCAGCAGCTTCGGGACAGCCCAAGAGACCCAGTACTTC CASSFGTAQETQYF